What follows describes a single T cell receptor (beta chain). This sample also contains other DNA sequences that code for the same CDR3. This specimen belongs to a study of shared clonotypes between healthy human individuals. V lost 2 bases and J lost 0, with 8 bases in between. The CDR3 sequence is 15 residues long. Germline-derived CDR1 and CDR2 are MDHEN and SYDVKM. The data were produced by immunoSEQ multiplex PCR, yet TCRdb's version contains in-frame clones alone and is incomplete. The sample has about 2.3 million clones, around 92% seen once. The TCR sequence derives from a man younger than 35 in good health. Some clones in this sample may be carry-over from other donors' samples. The sequencing input was naive CD4+ T cells from PBMCs. The subset denotes: CD45RA+ positively selected. J is TRBJ1-5 and V is TRBV28; D remains ambiguous. CDR3 sequence: CASSLGGNSNQPQHF. The DNA of the CDR3 is TGTGCCAGCAGTTTAGGCGGTAATAGCAATCAGCCCCAGCATTTT.